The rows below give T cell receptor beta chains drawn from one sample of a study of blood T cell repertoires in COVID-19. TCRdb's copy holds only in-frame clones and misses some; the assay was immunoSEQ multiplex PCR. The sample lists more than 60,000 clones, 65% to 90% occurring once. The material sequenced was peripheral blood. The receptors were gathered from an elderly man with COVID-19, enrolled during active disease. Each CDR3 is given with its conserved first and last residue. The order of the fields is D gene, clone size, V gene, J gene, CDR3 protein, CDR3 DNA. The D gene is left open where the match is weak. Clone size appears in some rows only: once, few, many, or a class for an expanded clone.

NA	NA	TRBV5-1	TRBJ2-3	CASSLAGGTTDTQYF	TGCGCCAGCAGCTTGGCCGGCGGTACCACAGATACGCAGTATTTT
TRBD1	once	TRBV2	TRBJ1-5	CASGQGGQPQHF	TGTGCCAGCGGACAGGGAGGCCAGCCCCAGCATTTT
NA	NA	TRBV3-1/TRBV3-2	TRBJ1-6	CASSQIRAGNSPLHF	TGTGCCAGCAGCCAAATCCGGGCAGGGAATTCACCCCTCCACTTT
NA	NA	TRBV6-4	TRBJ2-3	CASSDYGDSDTQYF	TGTGCCAGCAGTGACTACGGGGACTCAGATACGCAGTATTTT
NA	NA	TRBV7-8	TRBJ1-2	CASSLGGIRGSNYGYTF	TGTGCCAGCAGCTTAGGAGGGATAAGAGGGTCTAACTATGGCTACACCTTC
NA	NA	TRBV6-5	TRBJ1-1	CASSSSRARTEAFF	TGTGCCAGCAGTTCTTCCAGGGCGCGCACTGAAGCTTTCTTT
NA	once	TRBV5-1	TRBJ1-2	CASTPWTRNYGYTF	TGCGCCAGCACCCCGTGGACTCGGAACTATGGCTACACCTTC
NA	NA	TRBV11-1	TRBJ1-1	CASSLSQDVRAFF	TGTGCCAGCAGCTTATCGCAGGATGTACGGGCTTTCTTT
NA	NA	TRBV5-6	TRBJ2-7	CASSLEGAEQYF	TGTGCCAGCAGCTTGGAAGGAGCCGAGCAGTACTTC
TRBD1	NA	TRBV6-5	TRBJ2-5	CASSYGTGSLKETQYF	TGTGCCAGCAGTTACGGGACAGGGAGTTTGAAGGAGACCCAGTACTTC
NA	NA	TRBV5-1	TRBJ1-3	CASSLWQVSVGNTIYF	TGCGCCAGCAGCTTGTGGCAGGTCTCTGTCGGAAACACCATATATTTT
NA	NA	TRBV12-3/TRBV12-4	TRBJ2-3	CASSLLRADTQYF	TGTGCCAGCAGTCTACTTCGAGCAGATACGCAGTATTTT
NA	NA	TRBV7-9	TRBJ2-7	CASSLGQGLDEQYF	TGTGCCAGCAGCTTAGGTCAGGGCTTGGACGAGCAGTACTTC
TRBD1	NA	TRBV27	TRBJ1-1	CASSLYPRDRRAEAFF	TGTGCCAGCAGTTTATACCCCCGGGACAGACGGGCTGAAGCTTTCTTT
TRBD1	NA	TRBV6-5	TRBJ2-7	CASSPGQGSSYEQYF	TGTGCCAGCAGTCCCGGACAGGGGTCCTCCTACGAGCAGTACTTC
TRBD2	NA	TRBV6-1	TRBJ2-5	CASSETLAVETQYF	TGTGCCAGCAGTGAAACCCTAGCGGTAGAGACCCAGTACTTC
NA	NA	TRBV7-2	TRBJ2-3	CASSLGARRNTQYF	TGTGCCAGCAGCTTAGGGGCCCGACGGAATACGCAGTATTTT
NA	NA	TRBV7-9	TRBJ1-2	CASSPTGNGGYTF	TGTGCCAGCAGCCCTACAGGGAACGGTGGCTACACCTTC
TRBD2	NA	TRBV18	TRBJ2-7	CASSPPTSGGHSYEQYF	TGTGCCAGCTCACCCCCTACTAGCGGGGGGCATTCCTACGAGCAGTACTTC
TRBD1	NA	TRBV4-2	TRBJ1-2	CASSQTGYGYTF	TGTGCCAGCAGCCAGACAGGGTACGGCTACACCTTC
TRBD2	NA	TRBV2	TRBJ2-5	CASLGGRETQYF	TGTGCCAGCCTCGGGGGGAGAGAGACCCAGTACTTC
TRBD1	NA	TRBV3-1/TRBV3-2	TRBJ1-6	CASSNRGLNSPLHF	TGTGCCAGCAGTAACAGGGGGCTTAATTCACCCCTCCACTTT
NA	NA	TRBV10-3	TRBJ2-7	CATSPGLAYEQYF	TGTGCCACCAGTCCAGGGCTCGCCTACGAGCAGTACTTC
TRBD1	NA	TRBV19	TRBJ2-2	CASKSTGVDTGELFF	TGTGCCAGTAAATCGACAGGGGTTGACACCGGGGAGCTGTTTTTT
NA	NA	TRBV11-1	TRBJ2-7	CASSVRQSSYEQYF	TGTGCCAGCAGCGTCCGACAGAGCTCCTACGAGCAGTACTTC
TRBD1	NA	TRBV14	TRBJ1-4	CASSHRQGATNEKLFF	TGTGCCAGCAGCCACAGACAGGGGGCAACTAATGAAAAACTGTTTTTT
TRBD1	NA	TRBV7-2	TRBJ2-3	CASSLDRVRTDTQYF	TGTGCCAGCAGCCTCGACAGGGTTCGCACAGATACGCAGTATTTT
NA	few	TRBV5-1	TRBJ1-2	CASSPQGGPNYGYTF	TGCGCCAGCAGCCCCCAAGGCGGCCCTAACTATGGCTACACCTTC
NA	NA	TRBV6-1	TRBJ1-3	CASSEQGRTGNTIYF	TGTGCCAGCAGTGAGCAGGGTAGGACTGGAAACACCATATATTTT
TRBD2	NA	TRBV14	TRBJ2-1	CASSLPGGSYFEQFF	TGTGCCAGCAGCCTCCCGGGGGGGAGTTATTTTGAGCAGTTCTTC
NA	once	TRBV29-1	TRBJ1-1	CSASTEMNTEAFF	TGCAGCGCCTCGACAGAGATGAACACTGAAGCTTTCTTT
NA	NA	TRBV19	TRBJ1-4	CASSIGPGQGEKLFF	TGTGCCAGTAGTATAGGGCCGGGACAAGGAGAAAAACTGTTTTTT
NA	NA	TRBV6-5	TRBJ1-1	CAGAESTEAFF	TGTGCCGGGGCAGAGTCCACTGAAGCTTTCTTT
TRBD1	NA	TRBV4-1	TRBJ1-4	CASSQDWGQGIGEKLFF	TGCGCCAGCAGCCAAGATTGGGGACAGGGGATAGGTGAAAAACTGTTTTTT
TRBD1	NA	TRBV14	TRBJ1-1	CASSPFDRVRTEAFF	TGTGCCAGCAGCCCTTTTGACAGGGTCCGCACTGAAGCTTTCTTT
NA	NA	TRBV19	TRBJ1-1	CASSIRGADTEAFF	TGTGCCAGTAGTATCCGGGGGGCGGACACTGAAGCTTTCTTT
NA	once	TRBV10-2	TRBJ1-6	CASSEKRQGSSPLHF	TGCGCCAGCAGTGAGAAGAGGCAGGGCAGTTCACCCCTCCACTTT
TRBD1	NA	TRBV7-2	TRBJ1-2	CASSLRWTGDRYTF	TGTGCCAGCAGCTTGAGATGGACAGGGGACCGGTACACCTTC
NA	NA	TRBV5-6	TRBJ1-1	CASSPTLGAATEAFF	TGTGCCAGCAGCCCGACTTTAGGGGCCGCCACTGAAGCTTTCTTT
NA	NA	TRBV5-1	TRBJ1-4	CASSHRQDEKLFF	TGCGCCAGCAGCCACCGACAGGACGAAAAACTGTTTTTT
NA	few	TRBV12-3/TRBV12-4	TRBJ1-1	CASSPNRGAFF	TGTGCCAGCAGCCCGAATCGGGGAGCTTTCTTT
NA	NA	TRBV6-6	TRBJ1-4	CASSYSTGYEKLFF	TGTGCCAGCAGTTACTCCACAGGGTACGAAAAACTGTTTTTT
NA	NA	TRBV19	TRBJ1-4	CASSVDSINEKLFF	TGTGCCAGTAGTGTGGACAGTATTAATGAAAAACTGTTTTTT
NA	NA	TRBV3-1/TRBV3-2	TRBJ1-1	CASSQSGRSEAFF	TGTGCCAGCAGCCAGTCAGGGCGGTCTGAAGCTTTCTTT
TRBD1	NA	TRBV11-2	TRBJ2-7	CASSLETGSYEQYF	TGTGCCAGCAGCTTAGAGACAGGGAGCTACGAGCAGTACTTC
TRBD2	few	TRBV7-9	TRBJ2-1	CATPFGTSDEQFF	TGTGCCACCCCCTTTGGGACTAGCGATGAGCAGTTCTTC
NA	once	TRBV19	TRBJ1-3	CASSIGALGNTIYF	TGTGCCAGTAGTATCGGTGCACTCGGAAACACCATATATTTT
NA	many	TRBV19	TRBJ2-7	CASSINHRAYEQYF	TGTGCCAGTAGTATAAACCACAGGGCCTACGAGCAGTACTTC
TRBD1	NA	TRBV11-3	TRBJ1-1	CASSHRTGPTEAFF	TGTGCCAGCAGCCACCGGACAGGGCCCACTGAAGCTTTCTTT
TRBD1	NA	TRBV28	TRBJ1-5	CASSGLWGQGDQPQHF	TGTGCCAGCAGTGGGCTATGGGGACAGGGGGATCAGCCCCAGCATTTT
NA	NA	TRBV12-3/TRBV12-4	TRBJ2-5	CASTRGVQETQYF	TGTGCCAGCACCCGAGGAGTCCAAGAGACCCAGTACTTC
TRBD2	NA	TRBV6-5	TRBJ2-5	CASSLTSGEYQETQYF	TGTGCCAGCAGTTTGACTAGCGGGGAGTACCAAGAGACCCAGTACTTC
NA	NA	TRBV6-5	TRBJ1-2	CASSYALGGTHYGYTF	TGTGCCAGCAGTTACGCCCTGGGGGGGACACACTATGGCTACACCTTC
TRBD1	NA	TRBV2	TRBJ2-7	CASSTGTGDHEQYF	TGTGCCAGCAGTACCGGGACAGGGGACCACGAGCAGTACTTC
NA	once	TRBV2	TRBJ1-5	CASRRVVNQPQHF	TGTGCCAGCAGGAGGGTAGTGAATCAGCCCCAGCATTTT